The rows below give T cell receptor beta chains drawn from one sample of a study of CD8+ T cells in alopecia areata. Data came from immunoSEQ multiplex PCR; TCRdb stores just in-frame clones and leaves some out. This sample has 100,000 or so clones, with around 60% found just once. Sequencing was performed on CD8+ T cells sorted from blood, taken between weeks 55 and 65, from a patient treated with tofacitinib. These receptors were taken from a human donor with alopecia areata. Both conserved end residues are part of each CDR3. The D gene is left open where the match is weak. A row's size may be missing; if present it is once, few, many or a size class.

j_call v_call clone_size d_call cdr3_aa cdr3_nt
TRBJ2-1 TRBV19 few . CASSPADRSYNEQFF TGTGCCAGTAGTCCGGCGGACCGATCCTACAATGAGCAGTTCTTC
TRBJ2-5 TRBV2 . TRBD2 CASRQSTGGGREETQYF TGTGCCAGCAGACAAAGCACTGGCGGGGGGCGAGAAGAGACCCAGTACTTC
TRBJ2-7 TRBV7-8 . . CASSLTGPTSYEQYF TGTGCCAGCAGCTTAACAGGGCCGACCTCCTACGAGCAGTACTTC
TRBJ2-1 TRBV7-9 . . CASSPQGRDEQFF TGTGCCAGCAGCCCACAGGGCCGAGATGAGCAGTTCTTC
TRBJ2-7 TRBV7-6 . TRBD1 CASSTGEVDEQYF TGTGCCAGCAGCACAGGGGAAGTTGACGAGCAGTACTTC
TRBJ1-6 TRBV4-1 . . CASSQVLGSSYNSPLHF TGCGCCAGCAGCCAAGTTCTCGGGAGCTCCTATAATTCACCCCTCCACTTT
TRBJ2-2 TRBV29-1 . . CSVDHRVTGELFF TGCAGCGTTGACCACAGGGTCACCGGGGAGCTGTTTTTT
TRBJ2-7 TRBV7-6 . . CASSKALGGRLEQYF TGTGCCAGCAGCAAAGCCTTGGGGGGGCGCCTCGAGCAGTACTTC
TRBJ2-3 TRBV6-5 once . CASSYRGDTQYF TGTGCCAGCAGTTACAGGGGGGATACGCAGTATTTT
TRBJ2-7 TRBV5-6 . . CASSLQMTYRGTPDEQYF TGTGCCAGCAGCCTGCAAATGACTTACCGAGGAACCCCCGACGAGCAGTACTTC
TRBJ1-3 TRBV4-1 . . CASSQDGGGNTIYF TGCGCCAGCAGCCAAGATGGCGGCGGAAACACCATATATTTT
TRBJ2-7 TRBV7-8 few . CASSFAGETYEQYF TGTGCCAGCAGCTTTGCCGGGGAGACCTACGAGCAGTACTTC
TRBJ2-7 TRBV5-1 few . CASSQDPADEQYF TGCGCCAGCAGCCAGGACCCCGCGGATGAGCAGTACTTC
TRBJ1-5 TRBV6-1 . TRBD1 CASSKDRGGSNQPQHF TGTGCCAGCAGTAAAGACAGGGGTGGAAGCAATCAGCCCCAGCATTTT
TRBJ1-3 TRBV4-2 . . CASMGNTIYF TGTGCCAGCATGGGAAACACCATATATTTT
TRBJ1-1 TRBV29-1 few . CSVESEGTNTEAFF TGCAGCGTTGAATCGGAGGGGACAAACACTGAAGCTTTCTTT
TRBJ2-7 TRBV13 . TRBD2 CASRLAGGPYEQYF TGTGCCAGCAGATTAGCGGGGGGCCCCTACGAGCAGTACTTC
TRBJ1-2 TRBV9 . . CASNSPWLGDANYGYTF TGTGCCAGCAACTCACCCTGGTTAGGGGATGCTAACTATGGCTACACCTTC
TRBJ2-5 TRBV20-1 . . CSARGGAAQYF TGCAGTGCTAGAGGGGGGGCGGCCCAGTACTTC
TRBJ2-7 TRBV2 . . CAPGGQRSYEQYF TGTGCCCCAGGGGGGCAGCGATCCTACGAGCAGTACTTC
TRBJ2-7 TRBV5-1 . . CASSRTRDLADEQYF TGCGCCAGCAGTAGGACCCGGGACCTAGCAGACGAGCAGTACTTC
TRBJ1-6 TRBV6-5 few . CASSSTGRLNSPLHF TGTGCCAGCAGTTCCACTGGCAGGTTGAATTCACCCCTCCACTTT
TRBJ1-1 TRBV5-6 . TRBD1 CASIHSRERGGRMNTEAFF TGTGCCAGCATTCATAGTCGCGAGCGAGGGGGCCGCATGAACACTGAAGCTTTCTTT
TRBJ2-7 TRBV29-1 few . CSVDRDHEQYF TGCAGCGTTGACAGGGACCACGAGCAGTACTTC